These 4 T cell receptor beta chains came from one sample sequenced in a study of CD8 T cells in Susac syndrome. Random hexamers were used to reverse transcribe 0.5 to 1 ug of RNA. Using its own MiXCR run on the immunoSEQ multiplex PCR reads, TCRdb lists one record per CDR3 protein. The sample contains 400,000 or so distinct CDR3 sequences, approximately 89% of which appear only once. Material for sequencing was CD8+ T cells from PBMCs. The receptors derive from a human donor with multiple sclerosis.

The chain couples TRBV27 to TRBJ2-7; D not certain. Trimming took off 3 bases at V and 5 bases at J, with 8 bases between the two ends. The CDR3 covers 12 residues. Per germline, CDR1 MNHEY and CDR2 SMNVEV (reference sequence). CDR3 sequence reads: CASSLNGDEQYF. The CDR3 DNA is TGTGCCAGCAGTTTGAATGGGGACGAGCAGTACTTC.

The chain links TRBV5-6 to TRBJ2-7; D may be TRBD2 (6 bases). Germline V gives CDR1 SGHDT, CDR2 YYEEEE. The CDR3 runs to 15 residues. V was clipped by 1 base and J by 1 base, with 12 bases between them. The CDR3 loop is CASSLRRGSSYEQYF. The CDR3 DNA follows: TGTGCCAGCAGCTTGAGGCGGGGATCTTCCTACGAGCAGTACTTC.

The CDR3 loop is CAWSVPPRQPQHF. The CDR3 DNA reads TGTGCCTGGAGTGTACCGCCGAGACAGCCCCAGCATTTT. The J gene is TRBJ1-5, the V gene TRBV30; the D is unclear. Germline V CDR1 and CDR2: GTSNPN, SVGIG (reference sequence). Trimming pared 0 bases from V and 7 bases from J, leaving 10 bases between. The CDR3 contains 13 residues.

V is TRBV3-1 and J is TRBJ2-3; the D gene is possibly TRBD2 (7 bases). This CDR3 has 15 amino acids. Trimming cost V 1 base and J 2 bases, with 10 bases left between them. Germline V gene data show CDR1 as LGHDT and CDR2 as YNNKEL (reference sequence). This CDR3 reads CASSQGAGATDTQYF. The DNA for the CDR3 is TGTGCCAGCAGCCAAGGGGCGGGGGCCACAGATACGCAGTATTTT.